Following are 7 T cell receptor beta chains from one sample sequenced in a study of T-cell reconstitution after alpha-beta-depleted transplantation in children. Unique molecular identifiers were incorporated into the prepared TCRbeta library. TCRdb reprocessed the PCR reads via MiXCR and lists one record per CDR3 protein. This sample has under 750,000 distinct CDR3 sequences; roughly 23% occur once, and the top ten carry around an eighth. This specimen consisted of PBMCs, mostly from graft donor cells, obtained 360 days after TCRalphabeta/CD19-depleted stem cell transplant. Receptors were obtained from a boy less than two years old who had a stem cell transplant for acute myeloid leukemia, so the T cells may come from the graft donor.

The table lists this clonotype with a count of one. V usage is TRBV7-9 and J usage is TRBJ2-3; D is perhaps TRBD2 (5 bases). From germline, CDR1 is SEHNR and CDR2 FQNEAQ (reference sequence). V lost 5 bases and J 4 bases, leaving 19 bases between the germline ends. The CDR3 consists of 16 residues. As DNA, the CDR3 is TGTGCCAGCAGCCCGAAGGGTCTACCCGGGGCAGATACGCAGTATTTT. Encoded protein: CASSPKGLPGADTQYF.

This clonotype was counted ten times or more. The V gene is TRBV4-2, the J gene TRBJ2-2; D is unclear. The CDR3 loop spans 15 amino acids. CDR1 is LGHNA, CDR2 YNFKEQ, per germline. V was cut by 1 base and J by 6 bases, with 12 bases left in between. This CDR3 reads CASSQVDRVSGELFF. The CDR3 nucleotides are TGTGCCAGCAGCCAAGTCGATAGGGTCTCCGGGGAGCTGTTTTTT.

There are many counts of this clonotype. The rearrangement joins TRBV24-1 to TRBJ2-1; 8 positions match TRBD2. The germline gives CDR1 KGHDR, CDR2 SFDVKD. J gave up 9 bases and V 4 bases, and 10 bases lay outside the gene matches. The CDR3 sequence is 15 residues long. In DNA form, the CDR3 reads TGTGCCACCAGTGAGCCGACCATGGCGGGGGGTGAGCAGTTCTTC. It encodes CATSEPTMAGGEQFF.

This clonotype occurred a few times. This chain joins TRBV7-6 and TRBJ2-1; D unresolved. Germline loops: CDR1 SGHVS, CDR2 FNYEAQ. The CDR3 extends over 14 amino acids. Trimming took 5 bases from V and 2 from J, leaving 10 bases between them. CDR3 sequence (DNA): TGTGCCAGCAGCCTAACCCATACCTACAATGAGCAGTTCTTC. Protein: CASSLTHTYNEQFF.

This clonotype was counted ten times or more. The chain is built from TRBV4-3 and TRBJ2-2; 11 bases line up with TRBD1. The V gene's germline CDR1 is LGHNA and CDR2 YSLEER. The CDR3 has 15 amino acids. V was pared by 4 bases and J by 5 bases, with 3 bases of the junction left unmatched. CDR3 loop: CASSPGTGGTGELFF. DNA of the CDR3: TGCGCCAGCAGCCCCGGGACAGGGGGGACCGGGGAGCTGTTTTTT.

This clonotype occurred many times. This chain connects TRBV6-5 to TRBJ2-1; 9 positions match TRBD1. The length of the CDR3 is 15 residues. Trimming at V came to 6 bases and at J to 5 bases, leaving 8 bases not matched to a gene. Germline loops: CDR1 MNHEY, CDR2 SVGAGI. CDR3 loop: CASSYRDRVNNEQFF. The CDR3 DNA is TGTGCCAGCAGCTACCGGGACAGGGTGAACAATGAGCAGTTCTTC.

On this clonotype: With a much larger clone just one base away, this may be a read error. This chain connects TRBV25-1 to TRBJ2-7, with D unclear. Trimming removed 4 bases at V and 3 bases at J, with 4 bases between. CDR1 is MGHDK and CDR2 is SYGVNS in the germline V gene. The CDR3 runs to 11 residues. The CDR3 loop is CASSAYYEQYF. CDR3 nucleotide sequence: TGTGCCAGCAGTGCTTACTACGAGCAGTACTTC.